The next 17 T cell receptor beta chains were all read from a single sample in a study of PD-L1 blockade in urothelial cancer. Sequencing used immunoSEQ multiplex PCR; TCRdb keeps in-frame clones, though not all of them. The sample has approximately 110,000 clones, over 75% seen once. The sequenced sample was PBMCs, obtained around atezolizumab (anti-PD-L1) treatment. All receptors derive from a man aged 50-59 years with urothelial cancer.

The chain carries TRBV5-5 and TRBJ2-5, with D hard to call. V lost 4 bases and J lost 5, with 15 bases in between. The CDR3 length is 14 residues. Germline-derived CDR1 and CDR2 are SGHKS and YYEKEE (reference sequence). DNA for the CDR3: TGTGCCAGCAGCCCGCTTCTCGCGCGGGAGACCCAGTACTTC. Protein sequence: CASSPLLARETQYF.

This clone has just a few counts. This chain connects TRBV7-9 to TRBJ1-5; 7 positions match TRBD1. Germline V gives CDR1 SEHNR, CDR2 FQNEAQ (reference sequence). This CDR3 contains 14 residues. V lost 4 bases and J lost 5; bases outside the gene matches: 5. CDR3 amino acids: CASSSAGGHQPQHF. DNA of the CDR3: TGTGCCAGCAGCTCCGCAGGGGGGCATCAGCCCCAGCATTTT. Variable domain in full (rest from reference TRBV7-9 and TRBJ1-5): DTGVSQNPRHKITKRGQNVTFRCDPISEHNRLYWYRQTLGQGPEFLTYFQNEAQLEKSRLLSDRFSAERPKGSFSTLEIQRTEQGDSAMYLCASSSAGGHQPQHFGDGTRLSIL.

V gene TRBV9 combines with J gene TRBJ2-5; D is unclear. V dropped 0 bases and J dropped 4 bases, with 10 bases sitting between them. Germline V gene lookup returns CDR1 SGDLS and CDR2 YYNGEE. CDR3 length equals 14 residues. Written as DNA, the CDR3 is TGTGCCAGCAGCGTAGCTACGGTTGGAGAGACCCAGTACTTC. Translation gives CASSVATVGETQYF. Filled out from reference TRBV9 and TRBJ2-5, the complete variable domain reads DSGVTQTPKHLITATGQRVTLRCSPRSGDLSVYWYQQSLDQGLQFLIQYYNGEERAKGNILERFSAQQFPDLHSELNLSSLELGDSALYFCASSVATVGETQYFGPGTRLLVL.

The rearrangement uses TRBV30 and TRBJ1-1, with a weak D call TRBD1 (5 bases). Trimming took off 0 bases at V and 1 base at J, with 6 bases between the two ends. CDR1 is GTSNPN and CDR2 is SVGIG in the germline V gene (reference sequence). This CDR3 spans 13 amino acids. The chain's CDR3 is CAWSVQENTEAFF. The DNA of the CDR3 is TGTGCCTGGAGTGTACAGGAGAACACTGAAGCTTTCTTT.

This clone is a singleton in its sample. The chain is built from TRBV28 and TRBJ2-5, with unresolved D. TRBJ2-7 matches the DNA end more closely, so the J call is doubtful. Germline CDR1 and CDR2: MDHEN and SYDVKM. The length of the CDR3 is 10 residues. CDR3 in amino acids: CASSIHEQYF. Written as DNA, the CDR3 is TGTGCCAGCAGTATCCACGAGCAGTACTTC.

This chain joins TRBV2 and TRBJ2-7; 12 positions match TRBD2. The CDR3 has 15 residues. V trimming: 6 bases; J trimming: 1 base; junction bases outside the gene matches: 4. Germline V gene lookup returns CDR1 SNHLY and CDR2 FYNNEI. CDR3 residues: CASSSLAGGSYEQYF. The CDR3 DNA follows: TGTGCCAGCAGCTCTCTAGCGGGAGGGTCCTACGAGCAGTACTTC. Based on the CDR3 plus reference TRBV2 and TRBJ2-7, the full variable domain is EPEVTQTPSHQVTQMGQEVILRCVPISNHLYFYWYRQILGQKVEFLVSFYNNEISEKSEIFDDQFSVERPDGSNFTLKIRSTKLEDSAMYFCASSSLAGGSYEQYFGPGTRLTVT.

This chain joins TRBV4-1 and TRBJ2-5, with 7 bases that match TRBD1. The CDR3 is made up of 16 amino acids. The V gene end was trimmed by 0 bases and the J gene end by 4 bases; junction bases not matched to a gene: 8. Germline V gives CDR1 MGHRA, CDR2 YSYEKL. The CDR3: CASSQDDRASRETQYF. CDR3 nucleotide sequence: TGCGCCAGCAGCCAAGACGACAGGGCCTCCCGAGAGACCCAGTACTTC.

The chain joins TRBV4-1 to TRBJ2-7; 7 positions agree with TRBD1. From germline, CDR1 is MGHRA and CDR2 YSYEKL. The V and J ends lost 3 bases and 4 bases, in that order; junction bases with no gene match: 6. This CDR3 has 14 residues. CDR3 bases: TGCGCCAGCAGCCACCAGGGGGAAGGGTACGAGCAGTACTTC. Translating it yields CASSHQGEGYEQYF.

The genes are TRBV7-2 and TRBJ1-2, with D unresolved. CDR3 length equals 13 residues. The germline CDR1 and CDR2 sequences are SGHTA and FQGNSA. The V end lost 1 base, the J end lost 8 bases, and 11 bases lay between the germline ends. DNA for the CDR3: TGTGCCAGCAGCTTAGTTCGACTGTTGGGCTACACCTTC. Residues: CASSLVRLLGYTF.

The rearrangement links TRBV5-1 to TRBJ2-4, with a tentative D call TRBD2 (6 bases). The germline CDR1 and CDR2 sequences are SGHRS and YFSETQ. Trimming took off 4 bases at V and 1 base at J, with 12 bases between the two ends. The CDR3 contains 15 residues. Here the CDR3 reads CASSAGYGAKNIQYF. The CDR3, as DNA: TGCGCCAGCAGCGCGGGATACGGGGCCAAAAACATTCAGTACTTC.

This clone was observed a few times. The V call is TRBV7-9, the J call TRBJ2-1; D perhaps matches TRBD2 (6 bases). The CDR3 length is 15 residues. V lost 2 bases and J 9 bases, leaving 17 bases between the germline ends. Germline V gives CDR1 SEHNR, CDR2 FQNEAQ (reference sequence). In DNA, the CDR3 is TGTGCCAGCAGCTTAAAGGAGGTTCCGGGAGTTGAGCAGTTCTTC. Its translation is CASSLKEVPGVEQFF.

The CDR3 sequence is CASRTRSSYNEQFF. Written as DNA, the CDR3 is TGTGCCAGCAGAACACGAAGCTCCTACAATGAGCAGTTCTTC. The genes are TRBV6-5 and TRBJ2-1; no reliable D call. With 6 bases removed from V and 0 bases from J, the gap between germline ends came to 9 bases. The CDR3 is 14 amino acids. Germline lookup yields CDR1 MNHEY and CDR2 SVGAGI.

The chain uses TRBV10-1 and TRBJ2-3; 8 positions match TRBD2. The CDR3 extends over 16 amino acids. Germline values: CDR1 WNHNN, CDR2 SYGVQD (reference sequence). The V segment lost 4 bases and the J segment 4 bases; nucleotides outside the gene matches: 10. CDR3 protein: CASSGTRLASADTQYF. The CDR3 DNA is TGCGCCAGCAGTGGGACCCGACTAGCGAGTGCAGATACGCAGTATTTT.

This chain links TRBV28 with TRBJ2-1; tentatively, D is TRBD2 (7 bases). The V end lost 7 bases, the J end lost 10 bases, and 23 bases lay between the germline ends. This CDR3 is 15 amino acids long. Germline V CDR1 and CDR2: MDHEN, SYDVKM. CDR3 bases: TGTGCCAGCACCCTGAGGGGGGAGGGACTTAAGGAGCAGTTCTTC. This translates into CASTLRGEGLKEQFF.

V gene TRBV6-1 combines with J gene TRBJ2-2, with a possible D match to TRBD1 (5 bases). The germline CDR1 and CDR2 sequences are MNHNS and SASEGT. There are 13 residues in the CDR3. V was cut by 7 bases and J by 7 bases, with 13 bases left in between. The CDR3 reads CASTQGWNGELFF. CDR3 bases: TGTGCCAGCACGCAGGGTTGGAACGGGGAGCTGTTTTTT.

The chain combines TRBV6-1 with TRBJ1-1, with 9 bases matching TRBD1. Per germline, CDR1 MNHNS and CDR2 SASEGT. The trim removed 7 bases at V and 0 bases at J, leaving 6 bases unmatched. This CDR3 has 15 amino acids. The CDR3 DNA follows: TGTGCCAGCAACAGGGGGCGGGGGATGAACACTGAAGCTTTCTTT. Its translation: CASNRGRGMNTEAFF.

The CDR3 nucleotides are TGTGCCAGCAGCAAAACGGAGAGGGTACCCCCGGCCCAGTACTTC. It specifies CASSKTERVPPAQYF. V and J are TRBV21-1 and TRBJ2-5; the table's D call of TRBD2 was not tested on the DNA. TRBV21-1 is described as a pseudogene. The CDR3 is made up of 15 amino acids.